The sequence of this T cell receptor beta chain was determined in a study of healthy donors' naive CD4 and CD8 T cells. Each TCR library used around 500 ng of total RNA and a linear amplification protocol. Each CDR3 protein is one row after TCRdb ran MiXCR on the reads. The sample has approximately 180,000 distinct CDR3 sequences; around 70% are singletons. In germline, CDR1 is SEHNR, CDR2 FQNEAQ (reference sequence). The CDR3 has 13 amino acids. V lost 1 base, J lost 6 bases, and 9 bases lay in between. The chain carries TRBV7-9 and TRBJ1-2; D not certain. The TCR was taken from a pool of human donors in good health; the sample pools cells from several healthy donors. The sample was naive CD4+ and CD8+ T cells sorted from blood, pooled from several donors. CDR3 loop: CASSLGVPDGYTF. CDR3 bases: TGTGCCAGCAGCTTAGGGGTACCGGATGGCTACACCTTC.